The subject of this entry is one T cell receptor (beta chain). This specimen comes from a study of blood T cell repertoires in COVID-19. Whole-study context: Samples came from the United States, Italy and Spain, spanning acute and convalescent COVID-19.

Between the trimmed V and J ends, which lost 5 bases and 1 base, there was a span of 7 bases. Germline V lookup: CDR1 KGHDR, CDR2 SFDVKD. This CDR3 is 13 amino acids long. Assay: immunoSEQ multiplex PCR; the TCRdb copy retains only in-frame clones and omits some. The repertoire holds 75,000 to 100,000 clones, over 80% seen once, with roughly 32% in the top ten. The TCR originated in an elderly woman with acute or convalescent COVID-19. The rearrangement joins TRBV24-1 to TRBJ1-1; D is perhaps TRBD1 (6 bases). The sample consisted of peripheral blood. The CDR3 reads CATSGGRNTEAFF. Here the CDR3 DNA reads TGTGCCACCAGTGGGGGGCGGAACACTGAAGCTTTCTTT.